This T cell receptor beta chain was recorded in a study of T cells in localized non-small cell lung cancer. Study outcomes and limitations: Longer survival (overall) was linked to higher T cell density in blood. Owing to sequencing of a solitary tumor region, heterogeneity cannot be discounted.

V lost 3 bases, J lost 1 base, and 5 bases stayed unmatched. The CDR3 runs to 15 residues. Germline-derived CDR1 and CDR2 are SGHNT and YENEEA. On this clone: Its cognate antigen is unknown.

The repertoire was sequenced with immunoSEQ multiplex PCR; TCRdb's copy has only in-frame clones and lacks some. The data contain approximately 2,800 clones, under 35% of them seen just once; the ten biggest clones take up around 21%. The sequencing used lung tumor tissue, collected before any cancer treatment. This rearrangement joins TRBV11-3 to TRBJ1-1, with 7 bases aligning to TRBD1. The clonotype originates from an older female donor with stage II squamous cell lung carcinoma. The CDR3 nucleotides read TGTGCCAGCAGCTTCTCCGGGACAGCGAACACTGAAGCTTTCTTT. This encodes CASSFSGTANTEAFF.